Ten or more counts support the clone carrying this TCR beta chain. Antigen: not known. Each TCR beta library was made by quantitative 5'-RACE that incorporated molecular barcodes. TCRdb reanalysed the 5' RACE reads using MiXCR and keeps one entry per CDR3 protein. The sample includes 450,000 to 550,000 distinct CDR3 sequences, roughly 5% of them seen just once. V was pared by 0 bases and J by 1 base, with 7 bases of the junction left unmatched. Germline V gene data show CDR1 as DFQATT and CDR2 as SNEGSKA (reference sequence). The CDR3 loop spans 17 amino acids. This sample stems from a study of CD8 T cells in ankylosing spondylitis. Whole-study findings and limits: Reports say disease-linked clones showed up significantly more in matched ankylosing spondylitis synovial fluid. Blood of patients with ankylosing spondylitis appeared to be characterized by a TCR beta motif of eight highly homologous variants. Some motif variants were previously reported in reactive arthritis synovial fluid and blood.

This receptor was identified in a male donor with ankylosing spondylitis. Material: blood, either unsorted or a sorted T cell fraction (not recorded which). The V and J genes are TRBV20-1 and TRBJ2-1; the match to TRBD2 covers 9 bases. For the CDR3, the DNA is TGCAGTGCTAGAGAGGGCGGGAGGGCCATTTCCTACAATGAGCAGTTCTTC. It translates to CSAREGGRAISYNEQFF.